This T cell receptor beta chain stems from a study of response to subunit inactivated influenza vaccine. Unmatched junction bases numbered 10, after V lost 4 bases and J lost 4 bases. CDR1 and CDR2 (germline): SEHNR, FQNEAQ (reference sequence). The CDR3 runs to 17 residues. TCRdb reanalysed the RT-PCR reads using MiXCR and keeps one entry per CDR3 protein. The table lists some 150,000 distinct CDR3 sequences, about 12% of them singletons. These data are also associated with another study on T cells expressing NK-cell markers. That study reports: 5'RACE template switching with UMIs produced the TCR beta cDNA. Each TCR beta repertoire originated in sorted T cells that were CD3+CD56+NKG2C+, CD3+CD56+NKG2C- or CD3+CD56-NKG2C+. Out of eight donors sequenced, seven tested HCMV-seropositive and the remaining one seronegative. An anti-gamma-delta TCR antibody restricted sorting to alpha-beta TCR T cells in several experiments. Certain NKG2C+ T cell clones were expanded, and their HCMV specificity remained unclear.

This rearrangement joins TRBV7-9 to TRBJ1-3; the match to TRBD1 covers 10 bases. The TCR sequence derives from a man in his forties or fifties who received an inactivated influenza vaccine. The specimen was CD8+ T cells sorted from PBMCs, collected approximately 13 days after vaccination. Here the CDR3 reads CASSSGWRQGAGNTIYF. The CDR3, as DNA: TGTGCCAGCAGCTCAGGGTGGAGACAGGGGGCCGGAAACACCATATATTTT. The full variable domain, with the rest looked up from reference TRBV7-9 and TRBJ1-3, is DTGVSQNPRHKITKRGQNVTFRCDPISEHNRLYWYRQTLGQGPEFLTYFQNEAQLEKSRLLSDRFSAERPKGSFSTLEIQRTEQGDSAMYLCASSSGWRQGAGNTIYFGEGSWLTVV.